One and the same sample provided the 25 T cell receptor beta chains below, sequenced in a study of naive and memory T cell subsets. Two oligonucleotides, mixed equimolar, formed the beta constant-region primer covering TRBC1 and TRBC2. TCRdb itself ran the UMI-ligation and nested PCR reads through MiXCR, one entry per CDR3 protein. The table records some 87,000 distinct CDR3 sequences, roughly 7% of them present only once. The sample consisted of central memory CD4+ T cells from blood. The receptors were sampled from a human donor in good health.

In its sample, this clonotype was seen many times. Written as DNA, the CDR3 is TGTGCCAGCAGTGAGACAGAGTTGAACACTGAAGCTTTCTTT. Protein sequence: CASSETELNTEAFF. V gene TRBV12-3 or TRBV12-4 combines with J gene TRBJ1-1; a weak D match, TRBD1 (5 bases). The CDR3 sequence is 14 residues long. Trimming left V 5 bases short and J 0 bases short, with 10 bases between.

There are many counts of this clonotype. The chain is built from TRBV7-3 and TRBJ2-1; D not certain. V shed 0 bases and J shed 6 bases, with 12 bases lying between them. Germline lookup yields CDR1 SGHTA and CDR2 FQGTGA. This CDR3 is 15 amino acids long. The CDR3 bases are TGTGCCAGCAGCTTAACGGGTCCGGGTTTCAATGAGCAGTTCTTC. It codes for CASSLTGPGFNEQFF.

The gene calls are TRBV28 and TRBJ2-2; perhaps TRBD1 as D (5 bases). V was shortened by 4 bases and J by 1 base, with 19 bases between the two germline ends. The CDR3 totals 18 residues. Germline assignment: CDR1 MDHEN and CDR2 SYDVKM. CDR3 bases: TGTGCCAGCAGTTACGTCGGGTGGTACAGGATGAACACCGGGGAGCTGTTTTTT. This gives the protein CASSYVGWYRMNTGELFF.

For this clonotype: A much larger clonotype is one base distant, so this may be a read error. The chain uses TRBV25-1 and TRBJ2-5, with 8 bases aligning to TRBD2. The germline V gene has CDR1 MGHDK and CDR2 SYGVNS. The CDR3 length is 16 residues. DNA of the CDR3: TGTGCCAGAAGTGAAGGGTCGGGAGGGCCCGACGAGACCCAGTACTTC. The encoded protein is CARSEGSGGPDETQYF.

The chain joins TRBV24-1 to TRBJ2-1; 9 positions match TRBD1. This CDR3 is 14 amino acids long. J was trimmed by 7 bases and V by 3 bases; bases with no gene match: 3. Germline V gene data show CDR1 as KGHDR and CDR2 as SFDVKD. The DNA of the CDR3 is TGTGCCACCAGTGATCCGACAGGGGGGAATGAGCAGTTCTTC. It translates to CATSDPTGGNEQFF.

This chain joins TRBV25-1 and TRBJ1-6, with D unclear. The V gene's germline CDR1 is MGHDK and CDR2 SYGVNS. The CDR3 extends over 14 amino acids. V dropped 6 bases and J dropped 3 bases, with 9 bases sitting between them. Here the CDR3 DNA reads TGTGCCAGCAGGGAAAGCGTCTATAATTCACCCCTCCACTTT. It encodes CASRESVYNSPLHF.

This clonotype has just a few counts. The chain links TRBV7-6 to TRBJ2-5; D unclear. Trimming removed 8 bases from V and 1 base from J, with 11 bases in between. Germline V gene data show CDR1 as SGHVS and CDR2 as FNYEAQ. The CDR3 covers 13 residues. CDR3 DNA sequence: TGTGCCAGCTCCCGAAGAATCCAAGAGACCCAGTACTTC. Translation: CASSRRIQETQYF.

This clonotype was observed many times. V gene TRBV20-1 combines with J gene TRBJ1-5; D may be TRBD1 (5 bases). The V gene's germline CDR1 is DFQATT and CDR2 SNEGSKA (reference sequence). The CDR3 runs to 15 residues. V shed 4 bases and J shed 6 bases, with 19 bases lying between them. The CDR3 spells CSATVIGAPGQPQHF. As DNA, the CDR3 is TGCAGTGCTACTGTAATCGGGGCGCCGGGTCAGCCCCAGCATTTT.

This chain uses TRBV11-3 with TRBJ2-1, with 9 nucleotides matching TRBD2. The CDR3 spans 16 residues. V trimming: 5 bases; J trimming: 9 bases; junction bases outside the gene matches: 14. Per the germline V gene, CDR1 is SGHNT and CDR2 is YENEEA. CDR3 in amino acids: CASSPPGTSTSGEQFF. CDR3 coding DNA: TGTGCCAGCAGCCCTCCCGGGACTAGCACCTCCGGTGAGCAGTTCTTC.

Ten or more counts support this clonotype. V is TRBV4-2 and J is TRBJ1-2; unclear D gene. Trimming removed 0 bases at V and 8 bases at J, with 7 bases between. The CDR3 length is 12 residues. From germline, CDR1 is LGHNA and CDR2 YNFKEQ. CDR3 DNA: TGTGCCAGCAGCCAAGACAGATACGGCTACACCTTC. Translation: CASSQDRYGYTF.

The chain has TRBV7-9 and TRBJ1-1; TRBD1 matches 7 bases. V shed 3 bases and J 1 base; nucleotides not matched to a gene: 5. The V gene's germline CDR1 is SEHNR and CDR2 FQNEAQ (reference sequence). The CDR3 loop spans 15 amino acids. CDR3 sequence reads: CASSFAQGKNTEAFF. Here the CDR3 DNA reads TGTGCCAGCAGCTTTGCACAGGGGAAGAACACTGAAGCTTTCTTT.

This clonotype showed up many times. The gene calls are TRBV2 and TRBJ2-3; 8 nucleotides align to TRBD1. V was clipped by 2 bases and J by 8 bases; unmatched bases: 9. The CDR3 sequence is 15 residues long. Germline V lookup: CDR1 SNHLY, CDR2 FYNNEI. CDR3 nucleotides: TGTGCCAGCAGTGAACTTGGGGACAGGTCTGGTACGCAGTATTTT. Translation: CASSELGDRSGTQYF.

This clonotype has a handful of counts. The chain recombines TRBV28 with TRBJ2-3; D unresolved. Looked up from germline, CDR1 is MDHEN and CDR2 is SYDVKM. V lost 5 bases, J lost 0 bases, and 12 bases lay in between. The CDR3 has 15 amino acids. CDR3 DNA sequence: TGTGCCAGCAGTAACCAAGGATTTAGCACAGATACGCAGTATTTT. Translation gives CASSNQGFSTDTQYF.

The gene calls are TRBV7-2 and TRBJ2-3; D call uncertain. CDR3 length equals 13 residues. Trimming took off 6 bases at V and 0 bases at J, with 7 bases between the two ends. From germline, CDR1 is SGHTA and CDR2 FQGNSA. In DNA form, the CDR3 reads TGTGCCAGCAGGCCAACTAGCACAGATACGCAGTATTTT. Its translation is CASRPTSTDTQYF.

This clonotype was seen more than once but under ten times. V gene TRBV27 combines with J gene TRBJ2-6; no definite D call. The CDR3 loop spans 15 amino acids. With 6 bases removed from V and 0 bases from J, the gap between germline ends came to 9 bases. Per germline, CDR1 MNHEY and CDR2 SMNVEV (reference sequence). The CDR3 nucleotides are TGTGCCAGCAGGGGTGCTAACTCTGGGGCCAACGTCCTGACTTTC. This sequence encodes CASRGANSGANVLTF.

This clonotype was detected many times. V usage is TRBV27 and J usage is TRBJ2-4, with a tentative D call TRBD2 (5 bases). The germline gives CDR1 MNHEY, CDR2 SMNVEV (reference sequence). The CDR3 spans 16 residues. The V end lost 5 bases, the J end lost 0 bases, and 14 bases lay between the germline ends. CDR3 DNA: TGTGCCAGCAGTCTCTTGGGAGAACTAGCCAAAAACATTCAGTACTTC. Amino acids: CASSLLGELAKNIQYF.

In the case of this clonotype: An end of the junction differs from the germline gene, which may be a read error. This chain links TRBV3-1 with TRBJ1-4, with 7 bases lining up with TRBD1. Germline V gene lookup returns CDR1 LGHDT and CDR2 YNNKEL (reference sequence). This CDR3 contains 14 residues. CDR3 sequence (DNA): TGTGCCAGCAGCGAAGACAGGGTTCATGAAAAACTGTTTTTT. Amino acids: CASSEDRVHEKLFF. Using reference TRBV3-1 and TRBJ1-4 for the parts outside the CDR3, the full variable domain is DTAVSQTPKYLVTQMGNDKSIKCEQNLGHDTMYWYKQDSKKFLKIMFSYNNKELIINETVPNRFSPKSPDKAHLNLHINSLELGDSAVYFCASSEDRVHEKLFFGSGTQLSVL.

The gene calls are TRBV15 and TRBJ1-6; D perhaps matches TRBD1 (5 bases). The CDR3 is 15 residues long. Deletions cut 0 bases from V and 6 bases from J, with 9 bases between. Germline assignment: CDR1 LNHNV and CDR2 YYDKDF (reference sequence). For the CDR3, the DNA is TGTGCCACCAGCAGAGATCAGGGCGGTAATTCACCCCTCCACTTT. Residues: CATSRDQGGNSPLHF. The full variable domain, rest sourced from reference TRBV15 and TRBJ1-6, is DAMVIQNPRYQVTQFGKPVTLSCSQTLNHNVMYWYQQKSSQAPKLLFHYYDKDFNNEADTPDNFQSRRPNTSFCFLDIRSPGLGDTAMYLCATSRDQGGNSPLHFGNGTRLTVT.

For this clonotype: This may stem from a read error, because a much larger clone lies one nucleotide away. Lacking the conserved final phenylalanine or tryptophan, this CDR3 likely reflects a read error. CDR3 nucleotide sequence: TGTGCCAGCAGCTTTCGTTACTCGGCCTACGAGCAGTACCTC. Translating gives CASSFRYSAYEQYL. The chain employs TRBV7-2 and TRBJ2-7; D gene uncertain. The V gene's germline CDR1 is SGHTA and CDR2 FQGNSA. V was trimmed by 3 bases and J by 2 bases, leaving 11 bases between them. The CDR3 consists of 14 residues.

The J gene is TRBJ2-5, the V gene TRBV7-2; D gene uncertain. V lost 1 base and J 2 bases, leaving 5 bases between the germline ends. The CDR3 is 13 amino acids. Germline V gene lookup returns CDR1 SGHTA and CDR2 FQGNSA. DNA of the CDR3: TGTGCCAGCAGCTTAGGTGGGCAAGAGACCCAGTACTTC. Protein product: CASSLGGQETQYF.

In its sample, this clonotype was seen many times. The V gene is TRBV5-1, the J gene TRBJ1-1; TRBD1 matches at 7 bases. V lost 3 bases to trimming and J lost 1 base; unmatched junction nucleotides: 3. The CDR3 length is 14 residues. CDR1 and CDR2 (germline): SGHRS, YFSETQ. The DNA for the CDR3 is TGCGCCAGCAGCTGGGGGACAGCGAACACTGAAGCTTTCTTT. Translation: CASSWGTANTEAFF.

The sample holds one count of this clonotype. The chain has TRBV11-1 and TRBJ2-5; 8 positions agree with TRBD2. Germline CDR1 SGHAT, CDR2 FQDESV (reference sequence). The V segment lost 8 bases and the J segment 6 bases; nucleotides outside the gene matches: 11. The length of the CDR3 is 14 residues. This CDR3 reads CASREGGNRQTQYF. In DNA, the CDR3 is TGTGCCAGCCGGGAGGGGGGGAATCGGCAGACCCAGTACTTC.

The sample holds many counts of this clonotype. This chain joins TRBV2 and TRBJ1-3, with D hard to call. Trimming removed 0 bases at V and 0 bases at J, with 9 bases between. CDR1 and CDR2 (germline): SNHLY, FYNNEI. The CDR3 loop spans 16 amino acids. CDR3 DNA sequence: TGTGCCAGCAGTGAAGCGCTTGGTTACTCTGGAAACACCATATATTTT. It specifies CASSEALGYSGNTIYF.

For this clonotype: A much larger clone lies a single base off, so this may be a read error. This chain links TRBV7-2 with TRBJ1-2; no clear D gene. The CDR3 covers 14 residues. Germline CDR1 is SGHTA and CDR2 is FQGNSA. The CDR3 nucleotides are TGTGTCAGCAGCTTAGAGTGGAGCTCGGGCGGCTACACCTTC. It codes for CVSSLEWSSGGYTF.

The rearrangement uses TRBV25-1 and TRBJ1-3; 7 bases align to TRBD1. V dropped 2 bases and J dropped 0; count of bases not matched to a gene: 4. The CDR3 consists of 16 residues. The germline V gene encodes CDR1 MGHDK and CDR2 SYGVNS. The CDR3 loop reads CASSEPGGSSGNTIYF. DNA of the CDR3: TGTGCCAGCAGTGAACCAGGGGGTAGCTCTGGAAACACCATATATTTT.